This TCR beta chain is drawn from a study of cytomegalovirus exposure and HLA in healthy donors. Study summary: Clustering assigned 70% to 90% of the approximately 400 genotyped donors to the Caucasian-associated ancestry cluster.

Study-wide results and limits: Judged likely to be a sequencing artifact was a cluster of highly shared sequence variants. In an earlier analysis, most TCR beta V segments were productive about 87% or about 30% of the time.

Note on this clone: Its cognate antigen is unknown.

The PCR used 60 Vbeta and 13 Jbeta primers. The table came from immunoSEQ multiplex PCR; TCRdb's copy has only in-frame clones and leaves some out. The repertoire holds under 200,000 clones, with approximately 80% as singletons. V was clipped by 5 bases and J by 4 bases; unmatched bases: 10. CDR1 is SEHNR and CDR2 is FQNEAQ in the germline V gene (reference sequence). This CDR3 is built from 15 residues. The sequence came from a male donor in good health and CMV-seropositive. This chain uses TRBV7-9 with TRBJ1-2; 7 bases match TRBD1. The sequencing sample was made of PBMCs. The CDR3 spells CASSRGTAVFYGYTF. In DNA, the CDR3 is TGTGCCAGCAGCCGGGGGACAGCAGTCTTCTATGGCTACACCTTC.